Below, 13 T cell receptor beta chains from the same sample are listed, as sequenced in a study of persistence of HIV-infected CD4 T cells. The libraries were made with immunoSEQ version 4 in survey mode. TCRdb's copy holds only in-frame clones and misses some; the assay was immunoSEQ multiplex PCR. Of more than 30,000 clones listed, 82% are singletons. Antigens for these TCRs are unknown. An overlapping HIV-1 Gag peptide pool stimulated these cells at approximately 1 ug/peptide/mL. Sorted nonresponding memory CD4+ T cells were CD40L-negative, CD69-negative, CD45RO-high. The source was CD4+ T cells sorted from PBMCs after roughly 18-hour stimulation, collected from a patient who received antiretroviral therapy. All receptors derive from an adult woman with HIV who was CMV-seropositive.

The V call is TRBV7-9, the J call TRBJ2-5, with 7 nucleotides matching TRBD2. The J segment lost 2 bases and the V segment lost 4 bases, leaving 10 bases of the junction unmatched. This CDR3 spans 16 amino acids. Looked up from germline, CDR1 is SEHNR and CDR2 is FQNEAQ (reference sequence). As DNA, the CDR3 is TGTGCCAGCAGCTACCAGCGGGGAGCCCTTCAAGAGACCCAGTACTTC. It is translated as CASSYQRGALQETQYF.

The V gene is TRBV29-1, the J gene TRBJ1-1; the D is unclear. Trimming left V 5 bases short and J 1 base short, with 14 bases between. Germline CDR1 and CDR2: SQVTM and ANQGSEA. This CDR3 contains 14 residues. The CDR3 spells CSVLNVEGNTEAFF. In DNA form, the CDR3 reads TGCAGCGTTCTTAACGTCGAGGGGAACACTGAAGCTTTCTTT. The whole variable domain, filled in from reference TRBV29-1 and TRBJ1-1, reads SAVISQKPSRDICQRGTSLTIQCQVDSQVTMMFWYRQQPGQSLTLIATANQGSEATYESGFVIDKFPISRPNLTFSTLTVSNMSPEDSSIYLCSVLNVEGNTEAFFGQGTRLTVV.

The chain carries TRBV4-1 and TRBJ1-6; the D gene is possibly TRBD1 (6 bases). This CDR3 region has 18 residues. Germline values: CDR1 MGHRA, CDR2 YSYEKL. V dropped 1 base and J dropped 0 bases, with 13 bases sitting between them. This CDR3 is CASSQGTAWSSYNSPLHF. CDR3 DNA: TGCGCCAGCAGCCAAGGGACAGCTTGGAGCTCCTATAATTCACCCCTCCACTTT.

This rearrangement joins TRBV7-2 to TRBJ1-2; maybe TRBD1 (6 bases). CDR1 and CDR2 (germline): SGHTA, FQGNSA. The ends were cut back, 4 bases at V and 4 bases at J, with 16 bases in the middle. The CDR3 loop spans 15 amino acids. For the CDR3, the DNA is TGTGCCAGCAGCTCTGGGGGGGGGCTATCCTATGGCTACACCTTC. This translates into CASSSGGGLSYGYTF.

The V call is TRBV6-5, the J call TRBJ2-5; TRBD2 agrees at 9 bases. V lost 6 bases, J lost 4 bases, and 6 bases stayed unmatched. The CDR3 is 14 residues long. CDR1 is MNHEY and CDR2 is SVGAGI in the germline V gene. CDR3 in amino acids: CASRGGGAGETQYF. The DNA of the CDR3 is TGTGCCAGCAGGGGCGGGGGGGCTGGAGAGACCCAGTACTTC.

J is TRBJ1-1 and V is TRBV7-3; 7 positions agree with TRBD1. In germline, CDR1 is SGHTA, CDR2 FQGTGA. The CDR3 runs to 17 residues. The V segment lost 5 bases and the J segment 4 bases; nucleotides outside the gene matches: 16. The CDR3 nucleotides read TGTGCCAGCAGCCACCTGGGCGGCAGGGGGTCGGGCACTGAAGCTTTCTTT. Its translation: CASSHLGGRGSGTEAFF.

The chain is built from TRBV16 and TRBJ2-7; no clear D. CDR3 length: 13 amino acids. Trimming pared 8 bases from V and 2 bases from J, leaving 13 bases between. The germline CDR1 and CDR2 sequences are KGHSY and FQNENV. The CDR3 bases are TGTGCCAGCCGTCCTGCAGGACCCTACGAGCAGTACTTC. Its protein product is CASRPAGPYEQYF.

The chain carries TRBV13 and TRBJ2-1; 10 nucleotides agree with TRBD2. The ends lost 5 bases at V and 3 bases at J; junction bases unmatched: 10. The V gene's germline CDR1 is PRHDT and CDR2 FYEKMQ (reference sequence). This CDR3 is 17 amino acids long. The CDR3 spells CASSLRNSGGFYNEQFF. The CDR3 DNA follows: TGTGCCAGCAGCCTACGGAATAGCGGGGGGTTCTACAATGAGCAGTTCTTC.

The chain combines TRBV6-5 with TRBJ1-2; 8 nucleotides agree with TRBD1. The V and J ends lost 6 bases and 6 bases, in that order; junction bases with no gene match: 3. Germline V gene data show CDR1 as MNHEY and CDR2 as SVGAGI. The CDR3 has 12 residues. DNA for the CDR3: TGTGCCAGCAGACCGACAGGGGATGGCTACACCTTC. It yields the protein CASRPTGDGYTF.

CDR3 residues: CASSEGVARKNIQYF. CDR3 in DNA: TGTGCCAGCAGTGAAGGGGTAGCGCGCAAAAACATTCAGTACTTC. The rearrangement joins TRBV6-1 to TRBJ2-4; D possibly corresponds to TRBD2 (5 bases). The CDR3 covers 15 residues. Trimming stripped 1 base from V and 3 bases from J, with 10 bases between. CDR1 is MNHNS and CDR2 is SASEGT in the germline V gene.

The DNA of the CDR3 is TGTGCCACCAGCAGGGGGGGGCCCTTGGGCACTGAAGCTTTCTTT. Translated, it gives CATSRGGPLGTEAFF. The rearrangement uses TRBV15 and TRBJ1-1; weak D call: TRBD1 (6 bases). The CDR3 has 15 amino acids. The germline CDR1 and CDR2 sequences are LNHNV and YYDKDF (reference sequence). V gave up 3 bases and J gave up 4 bases, with 15 bases separating them.

CDR3 sequence: CASSYQSGTGSDTQYF. The CDR3 nucleotides are TGTGCCAGCAGTTACCAGTCCGGGACTGGGTCAGATACGCAGTATTTT. The chain is built from TRBV6-5 and TRBJ2-3, with a tentative D call TRBD2 (6 bases). The CDR3 is 16 residues long. The germline CDR1 and CDR2 sequences are MNHEY and SVGAGI. Trimming took 2 bases from V and 4 from J, leaving 16 bases between them.

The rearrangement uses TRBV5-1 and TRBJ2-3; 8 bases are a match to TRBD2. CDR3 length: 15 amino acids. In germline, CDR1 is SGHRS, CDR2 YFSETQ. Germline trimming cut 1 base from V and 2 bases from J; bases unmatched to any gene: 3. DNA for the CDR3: TGCGCCAGCAGCTTGAACGGGAGGGCCACAGATACGCAGTATTTT. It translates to CASSLNGRATDTQYF. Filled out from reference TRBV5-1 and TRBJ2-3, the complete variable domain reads KAGVTQTPRYLIKTRGQQVTLSCSPISGHRSVSWYQQTPGQGLQFLFEYFSETQRNKGNFPGRFSGRQFSNSRSEMNVSTLELGDSALYLCASSLNGRATDTQYFGPGTRLTVL.